What follows is one T cell receptor beta chain and its context. Data came from immunoSEQ multiplex PCR; TCRdb stores just in-frame clones and leaves some out. This table has 200,000 to 250,000 clones, approximately 86% appearing once. The V gene end was trimmed by 1 base and the J gene end by 5 bases; junction bases not matched to a gene: 7. CDR1 is SGHTA, CDR2 FQGNSA, per germline. The CDR3 is 15 amino acids. The data stem from a study of blood T cell repertoires in COVID-19. Study details: Samples taken during acute and convalescent COVID-19 were collected in the United States, Italy and Spain. The analysed material was cDNA or gDNA that came from T cells, B-cell-depleted T cells, or PBMCs.

The chain couples TRBV7-2 to TRBJ2-5, with 7 positions matching TRBD2. This TCR was recovered from a woman in her twenties or thirties who had recovered from COVID-19. The sequenced sample was peripheral blood. Here the CDR3 reads CASSLGEGRGETQYF. CDR3 nucleotide sequence: TGTGCCAGCAGCTTAGGGGAGGGGAGAGGGGAGACCCAGTACTTC. The full variable domain, completed using reference TRBV7-2 and TRBJ2-5, is GAGVSQSPSNKVTEKGKDVELRCDPISGHTALYWYRQSLGQGLEFLIYFQGNSAPDKSGLPSDRFSAERTGGSVSTLTIQRTQQEDSAVYLCASSLGEGRGETQYFGPGTRLLVL.